The 26 T cell receptor beta chains below come from one sample, sequenced in a study of identical twins. TCRdb reanalysed the 5' RACE reads using MiXCR and keeps one entry per CDR3 protein. The sample contains 500,000 or so distinct CDR3 sequences, around 14% of which appear only once. These same records also appear under a second study, on yellow fever vaccine responses in identical twins.

Sequenced sample: CD4+ T cells sorted from blood. The receptors shown here come from a woman aged 18 to 35 in good health.

The CDR3 DNA sequence: TGTGCCAGCAGCCTCCTAATCGGGGGATCTGGGGCCAACGTCCTGACTTTC. It is translated as CASSLLIGGSGANVLTF. The chain has TRBV12-3 or TRBV12-4 and TRBJ2-6; D is possibly TRBD2 (6 bases). The CDR3 covers 17 residues. Trimming took off 6 bases at V and 1 base at J, with 16 bases between the two ends.

This clonotype was counted ten times or more. This chain connects TRBV29-1 to TRBJ2-7, with D perhaps being TRBD1 or TRBD2 (5 bases each). The CDR3 loop spans 13 amino acids. Trimming removed 7 bases at V and 2 bases at J, with 15 bases between. Per germline, CDR1 SQVTM and CDR2 ANQGSEA. This chain's CDR3 is CSAVGDRAYEQYF. The CDR3 DNA reads as TGCAGCGCTGTAGGGGACCGAGCCTACGAGCAGTACTTC.

The chain combines TRBV20-1 with TRBJ2-7; 9 positions match TRBD1. This CDR3 has 14 amino acids. J lost 7 bases, V lost 3 bases, and 10 bases had no gene match. In germline, CDR1 is DFQATT, CDR2 SNEGSKA (reference sequence). The DNA of the CDR3 is TGCAGTGCTAGGATCTACAGGGGGCAAGGGGAGCAGTACTTC. This encodes CSARIYRGQGEQYF.

This clonotype was picked up a small number of times. This chain links TRBV7-9 with TRBJ2-7; 8 nucleotides match TRBD1. CDR3 length: 14 amino acids. Germline assignment: CDR1 SEHNR and CDR2 FQNEAQ (reference sequence). The junction had 4 bases not matched to a gene; V was cut back by 0 bases and J by 6 bases. The CDR3 sequence is CASSLATGAFEQYF. The CDR3 DNA reads as TGTGCCAGCAGCTTAGCGACAGGGGCCTTCGAGCAGTACTTC.

The chain combines TRBV12-3 or TRBV12-4 with TRBJ1-4; no reliable D call. Trimming pared 1 base from V and 4 bases from J, leaving 7 bases between. CDR3 size: 14 residues. The CDR3, as DNA: TGTGCCAGCAGTTTAGGACTACTTAATGAAAAACTGTTTTTT. It specifies CASSLGLLNEKLFF.

The rearrangement uses TRBV20-1 and TRBJ2-5, with D tentatively TRBD1 (5 bases). V lost 2 bases and J 0 bases, leaving 10 bases between the germline ends. Germline V gene data show CDR1 as DFQATT and CDR2 as SNEGSKA (reference sequence). The CDR3 sequence is 14 residues long. CDR3 bases: TGCAGTGCTAGACCTGGACAAAACCAAGAGACCCAGTACTTC. Encoded protein: CSARPGQNQETQYF.

This clonotype appeared many times. The genes are TRBV7-9 and TRBJ2-1; 9 bases agree with TRBD1. Unmatched junction bases numbered 8, after V lost 3 bases and J lost 8 bases. Germline V gives CDR1 SEHNR, CDR2 FQNEAQ (reference sequence). The CDR3 has 15 residues. For the CDR3, the DNA is TGTGCCAGCAGCTTCGAAAGACAGGGGGTGGATGAGCAGTTCTTC. Translation: CASSFERQGVDEQFF. Full variable domain (outside the CDR3, taken from reference TRBV7-9 and TRBJ2-1): DTGVSQNPRHKITKRGQNVTFRCDPISEHNRLYWYRQTLGQGPEFLTYFQNEAQLEKSRLLSDRFSAERPKGSFSTLEIQRTEQGDSAMYLCASSFERQGVDEQFFGPGTRLTVL.

The sample holds a few counts of this clonotype. The chain uses TRBV5-1 and TRBJ2-3; D might be TRBD1 or TRBD2, each matching 5 bases. V was clipped by 3 bases and J by 0 bases, with 11 bases between them. The CDR3 spans 15 residues. CDR1 is SGHRS and CDR2 is YFSETQ in the germline V gene. CDR3 region: CASSWPRDSTDTQYF. Written as DNA, the CDR3 is TGCGCCAGCAGCTGGCCCCGGGACAGCACAGATACGCAGTATTTT.

This clonotype was detected only once. The rearrangement joins TRBV11-2 to TRBJ1-1; D is perhaps TRBD1 (6 bases). From germline, CDR1 is SGHAT and CDR2 FQNNGV. V was clipped by 5 bases and J by 4 bases, with 17 bases between them. This CDR3 has 15 residues. The chain's CDR3 is CASSPEGRTATEAFF. DNA of the CDR3: TGTGCCAGCAGCCCAGAAGGCAGGACAGCCACTGAAGCTTTCTTT.

This clonotype was detected ten times or more. The chain combines TRBV5-1 with TRBJ2-7; possible D gene TRBD2, 6 bases. The germline V gene has CDR1 SGHRS and CDR2 YFSETQ. Trimming left V 6 bases short and J 2 bases short, with 15 bases between. The CDR3 runs to 14 residues. The CDR3 here is CASKPSVTTYEQYF. The CDR3, as DNA: TGCGCCAGCAAGCCTAGCGTCACTACCTACGAGCAGTACTTC.

The J gene is TRBJ1-1, the V gene TRBV2; D is uncertain. CDR1 and CDR2 (germline): SNHLY, FYNNEI. The CDR3 runs 12 residues. Trimming left V 1 base short and J 5 bases short, with 5 bases between. CDR3 bases: TGTGCCAGCAGTGAAGTGGAGACTGAAGCTTTCTTT. It is translated as CASSEVETEAFF.

This clonotype was counted only a few times. The chain links TRBV6-2 or TRBV6-3 to TRBJ2-7; no clear D. Germline V lookup: CDR1 MNHEY, CDR2 SVGEGT. V was clipped by 0 bases and J by 7 bases, with 7 bases between them. There are 12 residues in the CDR3. As DNA, the CDR3 is TGTGCCAGCAGTTACTCGATGCGTGAGCAGTACTTC. Amino acids: CASSYSMREQYF.

This clonotype has just a few counts. CDR3 amino acids: CSVWTGDGGYTF. The CDR3 DNA reads as TGCAGCGTGTGGACAGGTGATGGCGGCTACACCTTC. J is TRBJ1-2 and V is TRBV29-1; 7 bases line up with TRBD1. CDR1 and CDR2 from the germline V gene are SQVTM and ANQGSEA. The trim removed 6 bases at V and 8 bases at J, leaving 9 bases unmatched. The CDR3 has 12 amino acids.

This clonotype was observed a handful of times. V usage is TRBV3-1 and J usage is TRBJ2-7; D is possibly TRBD2 (6 bases). The CDR3 has 13 amino acids. Germline V gene lookup returns CDR1 LGHDT and CDR2 YNNKEL (reference sequence). Trimming left V 1 base short and J 6 bases short, with 10 bases between. This CDR3 is CASSQGGKSEQYF. The DNA for the CDR3 is TGTGCCAGCAGCCAAGGCGGGAAAAGCGAGCAGTACTTC.

J is TRBJ2-2 and V is TRBV5-1; 7 nucleotides agree with TRBD2. V was clipped by 0 bases and J by 6 bases; unmatched bases: 8. Looked up from germline, CDR1 is SGHRS and CDR2 is YFSETQ. The CDR3 spans 16 residues. CDR3 amino acids: CASSLGSREASGELFF. In nucleotides, the CDR3 is TGCGCCAGCAGCTTGGGAAGCCGGGAGGCGTCCGGGGAGCTGTTTTTT. Supplemented by reference TRBV5-1 and TRBJ2-2, the full variable domain reads KAGVTQTPRYLIKTRGQQVTLSCSPISGHRSVSWYQQTPGQGLQFLFEYFSETQRNKGNFPGRFSGRQFSNSRSEMNVSTLELGDSALYLCASSLGSREASGELFFGEGSRLTVL.

This clonotype was seen at least ten times. The CDR3 nucleotides are TGCGCCAGCAGCCAAGATACGGGGAGCACTGAAGCTTTCTTT. Its protein product is CASSQDTGSTEAFF. This chain connects TRBV4-3 to TRBJ1-1, with D hard to call. Germline V gene sequence: CDR1 LGHNA, CDR2 YSLEER. Between the trimmed V and J ends, which lost 0 bases and 4 bases, there was a span of 9 bases. CDR3 length equals 14 residues.

This clonotype was counted between two and nine times. CDR3 nucleotides: TGCAGTGCTAGCTCCGGCGGAGCGGAAAGCACAGATACGCAGTATTTT. This gives the protein CSASSGGAESTDTQYF. This sequence joins TRBV20-1 and TRBJ2-3, with a tentative D call TRBD2 (5 bases). Germline loops: CDR1 DFQATT, CDR2 SNEGSKA (reference sequence). V shed 3 bases and J shed 0 bases, with 16 bases lying between them. The CDR3 has 16 residues.

This sequence joins TRBV30 and TRBJ2-3, with 7 bases matching TRBD2. The trim removed 2 bases at V and 11 bases at J, leaving 16 bases unmatched. This CDR3 is 15 amino acids long. Germline V gives CDR1 GTSNPN, CDR2 SVGIG (reference sequence). The CDR3 protein is CAWSRVLAGEQKQYF. CDR3 bases: TGTGCCTGGAGTAGAGTGCTGGCGGGGGAGCAGAAGCAGTATTTT.

This clonotype has more than one count but fewer than ten. The chain carries TRBV7-9 and TRBJ2-7; 7 nucleotides align to TRBD2. Per the germline V gene, CDR1 is SEHNR and CDR2 is FQNEAQ (reference sequence). The CDR3 totals 16 residues. The V and J ends lost 2 bases and 0 bases, in that order; junction bases with no gene match: 7. The CDR3 here is CASSLTGGLNSYEQYF. The CDR3 DNA follows: TGTGCCAGCAGCTTAACCGGGGGACTAAACTCCTACGAGCAGTACTTC.

This clonotype was detected only a few times. The chain carries TRBV7-8 and TRBJ2-7; D not certain. The V end lost 5 bases, the J end lost 2 bases, and 13 bases lay between the germline ends. The CDR3 length is 14 residues. Germline V lookup: CDR1 SGHVS, CDR2 FQNEAQ. The CDR3 bases are TGTGCCAGCAGCCCGACGCCACGCCCCTACGAGCAGTACTTC. This encodes CASSPTPRPYEQYF.

This CDR3 reads CASSRLGGRGTDTQYF. The CDR3 region has the DNA TGTGCCAGCTCACGGCTTGGAGGGCGAGGCACAGATACGCAGTATTTT. The genes are TRBV16 and TRBJ2-3, with D possibly being TRBD2 (6 bases). The V gene's germline CDR1 is KGHSY and CDR2 FQNENV. The CDR3 is 16 amino acids. Trimming took 8 bases from V and 1 from J, leaving 19 bases between them.

About this clonotype itself: A read error may be the cause here, since a much bigger clone is one base away. J is TRBJ2-1 and V is TRBV6-1; 12 positions match TRBD2. V shed 6 bases and J 2 bases; nucleotides not matched to a gene: 2. This CDR3 contains 15 residues. Germline lookup yields CDR1 MNHNS and CDR2 SASEGT. The CDR3 region is CASRTSGGTYNEQFF. CDR3 DNA sequence: TGTGCCAGCAGAACTAGCGGGGGGACCTACAATGAGCAGTTCTTC.

This clonotype was seen repeatedly, ten times or more. The rearrangement links TRBV12-3 or TRBV12-4 to TRBJ1-5; D is unresolved. V lost 6 bases and J 0 bases, leaving 12 bases between the germline ends. This CDR3 comprises 15 residues. CDR3 amino acids: CASRRHIDSNQPQHF. The CDR3 DNA reads TGTGCCAGCAGGCGGCATATCGATAGCAATCAGCCCCAGCATTTT.

This clonotype was counted a few times. The genes are TRBV20-1 and TRBJ2-3, with a possible D match to TRBD1 (7 bases). The CDR3 totals 13 residues. The germline gives CDR1 DFQATT, CDR2 SNEGSKA (reference sequence). V lost 5 bases and J lost 3, with 12 bases in between. The CDR3 sequence: CSAGAGGTDTQYF. The CDR3 DNA reads TGCAGTGCTGGGGCAGGGGGGACAGATACGCAGTATTTT.

This clonotype was found many times. V and J are TRBV20-1 and TRBJ2-7; D not certain. V was trimmed by 4 bases and J by 4 bases, leaving 11 bases between them. The germline gives CDR1 DFQATT, CDR2 SNEGSKA (reference sequence). The CDR3 runs to 12 residues. As DNA, the CDR3 is TGCAGTGCTACCACGGCCCCTTACGAGCAGTACTTC. It translates to CSATTAPYEQYF.

This chain joins TRBV12-3 or TRBV12-4 and TRBJ1-4; D gene ambiguous. The V end was cut by 5 bases, the J end by 6 bases, with 13 bases between. The CDR3 has 14 amino acids. The CDR3 DNA follows: TGTGCCAGCAGTCCCATGGACGTAGATGAAAAACTGTTTTTT. It is translated as CASSPMDVDEKLFF.